These T cell receptor beta chains were read from a single sample in a study of patients and donors after allogeneic stem cell transplantation. TCRdb recomputed calls from the RT-PCR reads with MiXCR, one row per CDR3 protein. The sample yields about a million distinct CDR3 sequences, roughly 18% seen once. The specimen sequenced was blood, either unsorted or a sorted T cell fraction (not recorded which). The receptors shown here come from a human donor who was either an allogeneic HSCT recipient or a stem cell or donor lymphocyte infusion donor (not recorded which). It is not recorded whose cells these are; they may come from a transplant donor. The conserved cysteine and the conserved F or W are not part of the CDR3 here.

V gene,J gene,CDR3 protein
TRBV14,TRBJ1-1,ASSQFRGPFEAF
TRBV24-1,TRBJ2-1,ATSGNRIPYNEQF
TRBV24-1,TRBJ2-1,ATSDTGGLAGVSEQF
TRBV19,TRBJ2-2,ASSIERGRTGELF
TRBV4-2,TRBJ1-2,ASSPSPTPNGYT
TRBV25-1,TRBJ2-7,ASSDPGTAQYEQY
TRBV7-9,TRBJ2-5,ASSLLRPQAETQY
TRBV12-3/TRBV12-4,TRBJ1-2,ASSPNPAGSLYGYT
TRBV4-1,TRBJ2-1,ASSQDDPTKYNEQF
TRBV5-6,TRBJ2-7,ASSSGTATYEQY
TRBV5-6,TRBJ1-3,ASSLGAVGTLSYTIY
TRBV9,TRBJ2-1,ASSVASGQGYNEQF
TRBV20-1,TRBJ1-2,SGRAAGTSPGYT
TRBV14,TRBJ2-3,ASSQDSGRRLGY
TRBV6-5,TRBJ1-1,ASSYRISADTEAF
TRBV6-5,TRBJ2-7,ASSYSGQLEQY
TRBV29-1,TRBJ1-1,SVASGITEAF
TRBV3-1,TRBJ2-7,ASSPSVGAGLYEQY
TRBV7-3,TRBJ1-1,ASSWDRGAEAF
TRBV7-3,TRBJ2-1,ASSSPSLSDEQF
TRBV10-3,TRBJ2-6,AIARGGANVLT
TRBV7-9,TRBJ1-4,ASSGIWTGDVEKLF
TRBV20-1,TRBJ1-2,SAGQDGYT
TRBV12-3/TRBV12-4,TRBJ1-1,ASSFRSRGTINTEAF
TRBV6-5,TRBJ1-1,ASSYRTSNTEAF
TRBV6-5,TRBJ1-1,ASSYPGGETEAF
TRBV29-1,TRBJ1-5,SVLEGTQH
TRBV7-9,TRBJ2-7,ASSLGRGQGSYEQY
TRBV29-1,TRBJ2-3,SVGIPSGRDTQY
TRBV5-1,TRBJ2-1,ASSSEVGLAANNEQF
TRBV29-1,TRBJ1-2,SVEGGRTDYT
TRBV30,TRBJ2-5,AWSAGFLQETQY
TRBV30,TRBJ1-5,AWSARDRRRKPQH